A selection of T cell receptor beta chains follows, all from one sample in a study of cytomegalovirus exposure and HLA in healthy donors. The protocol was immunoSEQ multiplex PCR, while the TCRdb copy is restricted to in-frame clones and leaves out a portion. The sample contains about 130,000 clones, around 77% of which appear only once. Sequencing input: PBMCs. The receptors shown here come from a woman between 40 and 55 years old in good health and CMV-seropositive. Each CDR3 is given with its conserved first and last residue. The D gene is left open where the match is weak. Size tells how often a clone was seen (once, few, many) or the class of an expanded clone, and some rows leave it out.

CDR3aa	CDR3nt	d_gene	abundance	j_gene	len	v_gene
CASSLKTGVNTEAFF	TGTGCCAGCAGCTTGAAGACAGGAGTGAACACTGAAGCTTTCTTT	-	-	TRBJ1-1	15	TRBV5-4
CASSQQGQGAVNEKLFF	TGCGCCAGCAGTCAGCAAGGACAGGGGGCGGTTAATGAAAAACTGTTTTTT	TRBD1	-	TRBJ1-4	17	TRBV23-1
CASSQGGYSTDTQYF	TGCGCCAGCAGCCAAGGAGGGTATTCGACAGATACGCAGTATTTT	-	-	TRBJ2-3	15	TRBV4-1
CASSPLTLGEKLFF	TGTGCCAGCTCACCACTAACACTAGGAGAAAAACTGTTTTTT	-	-	TRBJ1-4	14	TRBV18
CASSLIRGGELFF	TGTGCCAGCAGCCTAATACGGGGAGGGGAGCTGTTTTTT	-	-	TRBJ2-2	13	TRBV28
CASSLTSGIYNEQFF	TGTGCCAGCAGCCTGACTAGCGGGATCTACAATGAGCAGTTCTTC	TRBD2	-	TRBJ2-1	15	TRBV5-4
CATWRGMGYEQYF	TGTGCCACATGGAGGGGAATGGGCTACGAGCAGTACTTC	-	-	TRBJ2-7	13	TRBV10-3
CASSPQTGAYNEQFF	TGTGCCAGCAGCCCCCAGACAGGGGCCTACAATGAGCAGTTCTTC	TRBD1	-	TRBJ2-1	15	TRBV7-8
CATSRGGLAGGQETQYF	TGTGCCACCAGCAGAGGGGGACTAGCGGGAGGTCAAGAGACCCAGTACTTC	TRBD2	-	TRBJ2-5	17	TRBV15
CASSQDSDRGHTEAFF	TGCGCCAGCAGCCAAGATAGCGACAGGGGACACACTGAAGCTTTCTTT	TRBD1	-	TRBJ1-1	16	TRBV4-1
CASSLEQGSGSFDEQFF	TGTGCCAGCAGCTTGGAGCAAGGGAGCGGGAGTTTCGATGAGCAGTTCTTC	TRBD2	few	TRBJ2-1	17	TRBV5-6
CASSLVKADEQFF	TGTGCCAGCAGTTTGGTGAAGGCGGATGAGCAGTTCTTC	-	-	TRBJ2-1	13	TRBV6-4
CASSLAWGGSYNEQFF	TGTGCCAGCAGCTTGGCTTGGGGGGGCTCTTACAATGAGCAGTTCTTC	-	few	TRBJ2-1	16	TRBV5-6
CASSFRTDDTGELFF	TGCGCCAGCAGCTTTAGGACAGACGACACCGGGGAGCTGTTTTTT	-	-	TRBJ2-2	15	TRBV5-1
CASSGPLAGGPNEQFF	TGTGCCAGCAGCGGCCCACTAGCGGGAGGGCCGAATGAGCAGTTCTTC	TRBD2	few	TRBJ2-1	16	TRBV9
CASSQKTSSTDTQYF	TGCGCCAGCAGCCAAAAGACTAGTAGCACAGATACGCAGTATTTT	-	-	TRBJ2-3	15	TRBV4-1
CASSPTALRGEKLFF	TGTGCCAGCAGCCCCACAGCCCTTCGGGGTGAAAAACTGTTTTTT	-	-	TRBJ1-4	15	TRBV25-1
CASSQEDRGVKPQHF	TGTGCCAGCAGCCAAGAGGACAGGGGGGTGAAGCCCCAGCATTTT	TRBD1	-	TRBJ1-5	15	TRBV4-2
CAFEGAEGYTF	TGTGCCTTCGAGGGGGCTGAAGGCTACACCTTC	TRBD1	-	TRBJ1-2	11	TRBV30
CASTHWAGDTDTQYF	TGTGCCAGCACTCACTGGGCGGGAGACACAGATACGCAGTATTTT	TRBD2	-	TRBJ2-3	15	TRBV28
CASSFRGTSGSYEQFF	TGTGCCAGCAGTTTCCGCGGGACTAGCGGGAGCTATGAGCAGTTCTTC	TRBD2	-	TRBJ2-1	16	TRBV28
CASSSILTGLADTQYF	TGCGCCAGCAGCTCCATCCTAACAGGGTTAGCAGATACGCAGTATTTT	-	-	TRBJ2-3	16	TRBV5-1
CATSRDKLAGGEQYF	TGTGCCACCAGCAGAGATAAACTAGCGGGAGGAGAGCAGTACTTC	TRBD2	once	TRBJ2-7	15	TRBV15
CATSRDYVQSEAFF	TGTGCCACCAGCAGAGATTACGTACAGAGTGAAGCTTTCTTT	-	-	TRBJ1-1	14	TRBV15
CASSVGGGEKLFF	TGTGCCAGCAGCGTGGGGGGAGGCGAAAAACTGTTTTTT	-	-	TRBJ1-4	13	TRBV28
CASRDRGLIEAFF	TGTGCCAGCAGGGACAGGGGGTTAATTGAAGCTTTCTTT	TRBD1	-	TRBJ1-1	13	TRBV28
CATKQGQGGQPQHF	TGTGCCACCAAACAAGGACAGGGAGGGCAGCCCCAGCATTTT	TRBD1	-	TRBJ1-5	14	TRBV19
CASSVAPSSYNEQFF	TGTGCCAGCAGCGTAGCGCCGAGCTCCTACAATGAGCAGTTCTTC	-	once	TRBJ2-1	15	TRBV9
CATLDRGSYNEQFF	TGTGCCACCCTGGACAGGGGCTCCTACAATGAGCAGTTCTTC	TRBD1	-	TRBJ2-1	14	TRBV15
CASSLRTGNNSPLHF	TGTGCCAGCAGCCTCCGGACAGGAAATAATTCACCCCTCCACTTT	TRBD1	-	TRBJ1-6	15	TRBV5-4
CASSSGTGLYSYEQYF	TGTGCCAGCAGTTCCGGGACAGGCTTATACTCCTACGAGCAGTACTTC	TRBD1	-	TRBJ2-7	16	TRBV6-5
CASSQGGYSGANVLTF	TGTGCCAGCAGCCAGGGGGGTTACTCTGGGGCCAACGTCCTGACTTTC	-	once	TRBJ2-6	16	TRBV28
CASWGDSDTQYF	TGTGCCAGTTGGGGAGATTCGGATACGCAGTATTTT	-	few	TRBJ2-3	12	TRBV28
CAISESTGVSYEQYF	TGTGCCATCAGTGAGTCGACAGGGGTCTCCTACGAGCAGTACTTC	TRBD1	-	TRBJ2-7	15	TRBV10-3
CASRPRDRDGNEQFF	TGTGCCAGCAGGCCCCGGGACAGGGATGGCAATGAGCAGTTCTTC	TRBD1	few	TRBJ2-1	15	TRBV6-1
CSASAVYEQYF	TGCAGTGCTAGCGCAGTCTACGAGCAGTACTTC	-	-	TRBJ2-7	11	TRBV20-1
CASSLSSSGANVLTF	TGTGCCAGCTCTCTTAGTAGCTCTGGGGCCAACGTCCTGACTTTC	-	-	TRBJ2-6	15	TRBV18
CASSGGIAGGQAGTYNEQFF	TGTGCCAGCAGCGGAGGTATAGCGGGAGGGCAGGCGGGCACCTACAATGAGCAGTTCTTC	TRBD2	-	TRBJ2-1	20	TRBV5-4
CASSPSSYNEQFF	TGTGCCAGCAGCCCCAGCTCCTACAATGAGCAGTTCTTC	-	-	TRBJ2-1	13	TRBV9
CASSLGPSTSGIYYEQYF	TGTGCCAGCAGCTTAGGTCCCTCCACTAGCGGGATATACTACGAGCAGTACTTC	TRBD2	-	TRBJ2-7	18	TRBV5-4
CASSIRDRVGEKLFF	TGTGCCAGCAGCATCCGGGACAGGGTCGGGGAAAAACTGTTTTTT	-	few	TRBJ1-4	15	TRBV21-1
CASSLGPGGSIDTQYF	TGTGCCAGCAGCTTAGGTCCAGGGGGAAGTATAGATACGCAGTATTTT	TRBD1	-	TRBJ2-3	16	TRBV7-9
CASSDRSVYGYTF	TGTGCCAGCAGTGACAGGTCGGTCTATGGCTACACCTTC	-	few	TRBJ1-2	13	TRBV6-5
CASSLLSTRGYNEQFF	TGTGCCAGTAGTCTTCTCTCGACTCGGGGCTACAATGAGCAGTTCTTC	-	-	TRBJ2-1	16	TRBV19
CASSYSVGYEQYF	TGTGCCAGCAGTTACTCGGTCGGGTACGAGCAGTACTTC	-	many	TRBJ2-7	13	TRBV6-5
CSVGVTYEQYF	TGCAGCGTCGGGGTTACCTACGAGCAGTACTTC	-	-	TRBJ2-7	11	TRBV29-1
CASSPGGEGTSGRNEQFF	TGCGCCAGCAGCCCAGGAGGTGAGGGGACTAGCGGGAGAAATGAGCAGTTCTTC	TRBD2	-	TRBJ2-1	18	TRBV4-1
CASSRDYEQYF	TGTGCCAGCAGCCGGGACTACGAGCAGTACTTC	-	-	TRBJ2-7	11	TRBV5-4
CASSLGQVSTDTQYF	TGTGCCAGCAGCTTGGGACAGGTCAGCACAGATACGCAGTATTTT	-	-	TRBJ2-3	15	TRBV5-4
CASSSPRERVGEQFF	TGTGCCAGCAGCTCGCCGCGGGAGAGGGTAGGGGAGCAGTTCTTC	TRBD2	few	TRBJ2-1	15	TRBV7-9
CAISEGTGSTEAFF	TGTGCCATCAGTGAGGGGACAGGGAGCACTGAAGCTTTCTTT	TRBD1	few	TRBJ1-1	14	TRBV10-3
CASSLVASKTEAFF	TGTGCCAGCAGTTTAGTGGCCAGTAAAACTGAAGCTTTCTTT	-	-	TRBJ1-1	14	TRBV28
CASSDIDPGGDRTDTQYF	TGTGCCAGCAGTGACATCGACCCGGGAGGGGATCGCACAGATACGCAGTATTTT	TRBD2	-	TRBJ2-3	18	TRBV6-1
CASRLVDRYEQYF	TGTGCCAGCAGGCTAGTAGATCGCTACGAGCAGTACTTC	-	few	TRBJ2-7	13	TRBV2
CASSSNYEQYF	TGTGCCAGCTCATCCAACTACGAGCAGTACTTC	-	-	TRBJ2-7	11	TRBV18
CASSSRTGVGNEQFF	TGTGCCAGCAGCTCCCGGACAGGGGTGGGCAATGAGCAGTTCTTC	TRBD1	-	TRBJ2-1	15	TRBV9
CASSKDSIGNTIYF	TGTGCCAGCAGCAAGGACAGCATCGGAAACACCATATATTTT	-	-	TRBJ1-3	14	TRBV6-5
CASSSTGGAGTGELFF	TGTGCCAGCAGCTCTACAGGGGGCGCGGGCACCGGGGAGCTGTTTTTT	TRBD1	few	TRBJ2-2	16	TRBV5-5
CASSFQQTISSGYTF	TGTGCCAGCAGTTTTCAACAGACAATCTCCTCTGGCTACACCTTC	-	-	TRBJ1-2	15	TRBV28